Shown below are 9 T cell receptor beta chains from a single sample sequenced in a study of graft-versus-host responses after intestinal transplantation. TCRdb's copy holds only in-frame clones and misses some; the assay was immunoSEQ multiplex PCR. The repertoire consists of about 80,000 clones, with about 88% occurring once and the leading ten covering roughly 0.37%. No antigen is known for these receptors. The material sequenced was unstimulated CD4+ T cells sorted from spleen or lymph node cells, taken before intestinal transplant. These receptors all come from a human donor who received an intestinal transplant.

This clone was seen a few times. The rearrangement uses TRBV19 and TRBJ2-3; 9 bases are shared with TRBD1. Germline CDR1 LNHDA, CDR2 SQIVND (reference sequence). V dropped 5 bases and J dropped 8; count of bases not matched to a gene: 8. This CDR3 has 14 amino acids. The CDR3 DNA follows: TGTGCCAGTAGTCACAGGGGGCAATTCGGTACGCAGTATTTT. Translating gives CASSHRGQFGTQYF.

This clone was observed once. CDR3 residues: CASSRPPTIEQYF. The CDR3 bases are TGTGCCAGCAGTCGTCCCCCTACGATCGAGCAGTACTTC. J is TRBJ2-7 and V is TRBV7-9; D gene unclear. Trimming cost V 6 bases and J 6 bases, with 15 bases left between them. Germline V CDR1 and CDR2: SEHNR, FQNEAQ (reference sequence). The length of the CDR3 is 13 residues.

This sequence joins TRBV29-1 and TRBJ2-7; TRBD1 agrees at 10 bases. This CDR3 spans 15 amino acids. The J segment lost 2 bases and the V segment lost 3 bases, leaving 7 bases of the junction unmatched. Germline V CDR1 and CDR2: SQVTM, ANQGSEA. The DNA for the CDR3 is TGCAGCGTTGAGGGAGCCGGACAGGGGGCCTACGAGCAGTACTTC. It encodes CSVEGAGQGAYEQYF.

V usage is TRBV5-1 and J usage is TRBJ1-5; 7 nucleotides line up with TRBD1. This CDR3 spans 15 amino acids. The V and J ends lost 0 bases and 5 bases, in that order; junction bases with no gene match: 5. The germline gives CDR1 SGHRS, CDR2 YFSETQ. The CDR3 nucleotides read TGCGCCAGCAGCTTGGCTGACAGGGAGTATCAGCCCCAGCATTTT. It is translated as CASSLADREYQPQHF.

V gene TRBV19 combines with J gene TRBJ1-2, with D possibly being TRBD1 (5 bases). Germline CDR1 is LNHDA and CDR2 is SQIVND (reference sequence). Trimming removed 5 bases from V and 2 bases from J, with 18 bases in between. This CDR3 is built from 16 residues. The CDR3 nucleotides read TGTGCCAGTAGTCCGGCAGGGCAAGGGCTCAACTATGGCTACACCTTC. This sequence encodes CASSPAGQGLNYGYTF.

This chain connects TRBV30 to TRBJ2-2; 8 nucleotides line up with TRBD1. There are 14 residues in the CDR3. V was clipped by 5 bases and J by 6 bases; unmatched bases: 8. In germline, CDR1 is GTSNPN, CDR2 SVGIG (reference sequence). CDR3 nucleotides: TGTGCCTGGGTTGGAGACAGGGGCCCCGGGGAGCTGTTTTTT. It yields the protein CAWVGDRGPGELFF.

This chain joins TRBV19 and TRBJ1-4; D remains unclear. The CDR3 is made up of 14 amino acids. The V gene's germline CDR1 is LNHDA and CDR2 SQIVND (reference sequence). Trimming shortened V by 3 bases and J by 5 bases, and 10 bases separated the two germline ends. Here the CDR3 DNA reads TGTGCCAGTAGTATCGGGTCGGGGAATGAAAAACTGTTTTTT. This codes for CASSIGSGNEKLFF.

The chain joins TRBV19 to TRBJ2-7; TRBD1 matches at 11 bases. Germline V gene lookup returns CDR1 LNHDA and CDR2 SQIVND (reference sequence). The V gene end was trimmed by 5 bases and the J gene end by 6 bases; junction bases not matched to a gene: 3. The CDR3 length is 13 residues. CDR3 loop: CASSGQGAGEQYF. The CDR3, as DNA: TGTGCCAGTAGTGGACAGGGGGCGGGCGAGCAGTACTTC.

The chain employs TRBV28 and TRBJ1-5; 8 bases are shared with TRBD1. The CDR3 is 13 residues long. Germline values: CDR1 MDHEN, CDR2 SYDVKM. The V gene end was trimmed by 5 bases and the J gene end by 4 bases; junction bases not matched to a gene: 1. The CDR3 sequence: CASSRTGNQPQHF. As DNA, the CDR3 is TGTGCCAGCAGTCGGACAGGGAATCAGCCCCAGCATTTT.